This note documents a single T cell receptor (beta chain) sequence. The antigen is unknown. The sample belongs to a study of T cells after yellow fever vaccination. A universal primer site and UMIs were added as TCR cDNA was made by 5'RACE template switching. TCRdb fed the 5' RACE reads into MiXCR, producing one record per CDR3 protein. This sample has about 630,000 distinct CDR3 sequences, with approximately 13% found just once. The ends were cut back, 2 bases at V and 4 bases at J, with 14 bases in the middle. Germline loops: CDR1 SGHTA, CDR2 FQGNSA. The length of the CDR3 is 15 residues. General study points: Contamination of FACS-sorted repertoires by abundant clonotypes from the bulk population could occur. Most primary-vaccination clones reappeared after the booster (96% CD4, roughly 88% CD8). A secondary response was less intense yet reached its peak sooner, at day 5 versus 15.

The receptor's source is a young man who received the YFV17D yellow fever vaccine. The sequenced sample was PBMCs, obtained on the day of the yellow fever booster vaccination. The chain is built from TRBV7-2 and TRBJ2-5; D is possibly TRBD2 (6 bases). The CDR3: CASSLSRAGRETQYF. The CDR3 bases are TGTGCCAGCAGCTTATCCCGGGCGGGGAGAGAGACCCAGTACTTC.